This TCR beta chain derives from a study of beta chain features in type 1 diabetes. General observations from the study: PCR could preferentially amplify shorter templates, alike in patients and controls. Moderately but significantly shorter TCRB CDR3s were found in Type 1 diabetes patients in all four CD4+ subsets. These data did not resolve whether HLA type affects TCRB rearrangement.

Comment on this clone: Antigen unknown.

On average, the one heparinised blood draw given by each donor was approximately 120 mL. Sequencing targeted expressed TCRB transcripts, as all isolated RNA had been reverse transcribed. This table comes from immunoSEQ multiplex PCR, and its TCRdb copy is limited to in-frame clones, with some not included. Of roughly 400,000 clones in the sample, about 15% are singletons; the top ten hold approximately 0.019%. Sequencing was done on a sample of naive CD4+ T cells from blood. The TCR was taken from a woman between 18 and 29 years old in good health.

For the CDR3, the DNA is TGTGCCAGCAGCCCCCAGGGCATTGAGCAGTTCTTC. Its protein is CASSPQGIEQFF. The chain carries TRBV11-2 and TRBJ2-1; D is perhaps TRBD1 (5 bases). The CDR3 runs to 12 residues. CDR1 and CDR2 from the germline V gene are SGHAT and FQNNGV. The ends were cut back, 5 bases at V and 9 bases at J, with 11 bases in the middle. Drawing the rest from reference TRBV11-2 and TRBJ2-1, the complete variable domain is EAGVAQSPRYKIIEKRQSVAFWCNPISGHATLYWYQQILGQGPKLLIQFQNNGVVDDSQLPKDRFSAERLKGVDSTLKIQPAKLEDSAVYLCASSPQGIEQFFGPGTRLTVL.